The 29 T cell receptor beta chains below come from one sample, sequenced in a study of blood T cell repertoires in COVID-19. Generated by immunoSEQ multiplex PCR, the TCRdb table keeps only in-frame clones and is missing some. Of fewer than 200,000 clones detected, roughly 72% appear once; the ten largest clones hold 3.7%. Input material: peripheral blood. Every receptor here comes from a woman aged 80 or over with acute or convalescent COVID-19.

This CDR3 reads CASSHRDRGAPLRITEAFF. DNA for the CDR3: TGTGCCAGCAGTCACCGGGACAGGGGCGCCCCTTTAAGGATCACTGAAGCTTTCTTT. J is TRBJ1-1 and V is TRBV6-2 or TRBV6-3; 10 bases fit TRBD1. CDR1 and CDR2 (germline): MNHEY, SVGEGT. V shed 5 bases and J 4 bases; nucleotides not matched to a gene: 19. The CDR3 extends over 19 amino acids.

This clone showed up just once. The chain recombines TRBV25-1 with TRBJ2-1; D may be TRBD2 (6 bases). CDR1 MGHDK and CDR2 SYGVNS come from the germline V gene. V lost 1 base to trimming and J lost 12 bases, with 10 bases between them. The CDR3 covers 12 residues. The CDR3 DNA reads TGTGCCAGCAGTGAATCAAGGGGACTGCAGTTCTTC. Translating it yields CASSESRGLQFF. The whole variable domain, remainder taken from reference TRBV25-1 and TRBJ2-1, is EADIYQTPRYLVIGTGKKITLECSQTMGHDKMYWYQQDPGMELHLIHYSYGVNSTEKGDLSSESTVSRIRTEHFPLTLESARPSHTSQYLCASSESRGLQFFGPGTRLTVL.

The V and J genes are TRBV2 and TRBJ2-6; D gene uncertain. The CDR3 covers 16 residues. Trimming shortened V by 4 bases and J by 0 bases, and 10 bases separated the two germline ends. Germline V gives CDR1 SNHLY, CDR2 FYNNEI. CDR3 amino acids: CASSVKPHSGANVLTF. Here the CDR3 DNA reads TGTGCCAGCAGTGTGAAGCCCCACTCTGGGGCCAACGTCCTGACTTTC. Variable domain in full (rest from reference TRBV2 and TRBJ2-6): EPEVTQTPSHQVTQMGQEVILRCVPISNHLYFYWYRQILGQKVEFLVSFYNNEISEKSEIFDDQFSVERPDGSNFTLKIRSTKLEDSAMYFCASSVKPHSGANVLTFGAGSRLTVL.

The CDR3 reads CASSERDNSPLHF. The DNA for the CDR3 is TGTGCCAGCAGTGAACGGGATAATTCACCCCTCCACTTT. V is TRBV6-1 and J is TRBJ1-6; D is unresolved. Germline values: CDR1 MNHNS, CDR2 SASEGT. Trimming cost V 2 bases and J 5 bases, with 4 bases left between them. The CDR3 totals 13 residues.

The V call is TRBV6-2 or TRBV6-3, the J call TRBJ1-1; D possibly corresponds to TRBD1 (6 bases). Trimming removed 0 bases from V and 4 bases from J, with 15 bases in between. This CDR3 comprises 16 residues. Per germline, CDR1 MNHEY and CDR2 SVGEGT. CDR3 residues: CASSYSGAASLTEAFF. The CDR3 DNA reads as TGTGCCAGCAGTTACTCGGGGGCCGCATCTCTCACTGAAGCTTTCTTT.

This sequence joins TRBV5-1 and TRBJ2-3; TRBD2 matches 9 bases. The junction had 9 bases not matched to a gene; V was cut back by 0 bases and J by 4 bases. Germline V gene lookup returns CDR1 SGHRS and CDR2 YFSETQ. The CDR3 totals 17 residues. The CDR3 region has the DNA TGCGCCAGCAGCTTGGGCGTGACTAGCGGACGGGCAGATACGCAGTATTTT. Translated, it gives CASSLGVTSGRADTQYF. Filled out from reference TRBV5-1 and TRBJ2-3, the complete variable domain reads KAGVTQTPRYLIKTRGQQVTLSCSPISGHRSVSWYQQTPGQGLQFLFEYFSETQRNKGNFPGRFSGRQFSNSRSEMNVSTLELGDSALYLCASSLGVTSGRADTQYFGPGTRLTVL.

The chain's CDR3 is CAVGRWQGNEKLFF. The CDR3 DNA reads TGTGCCGTCGGGCGGTGGCAGGGAAACGAAAAACTGTTTTTT. The rearrangement links TRBV6-5 to TRBJ1-4, with D possibly being TRBD1 (5 bases). Germline V gene data show CDR1 as MNHEY and CDR2 as SVGAGI. V lost 11 bases to trimming and J lost 8 bases, with 21 bases between them. This CDR3 is built from 14 residues.

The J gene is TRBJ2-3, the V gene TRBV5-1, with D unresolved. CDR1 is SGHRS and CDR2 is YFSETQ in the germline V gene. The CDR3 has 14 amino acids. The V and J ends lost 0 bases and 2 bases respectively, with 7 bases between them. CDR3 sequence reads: CASSLGEVTDTQYF. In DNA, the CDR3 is TGCGCCAGCAGCTTGGGAGAAGTCACAGATACGCAGTATTTT.

The CDR3 DNA follows: TGCGCCAGCAGTGGATCGACTAGCGGGAGTGCCGGGGAGCTGTTTTTT. Translating gives CASSGSTSGSAGELFF. The chain is built from TRBV10-1 and TRBJ2-2; 12 bases are shared with TRBD2. The CDR3 is 16 amino acids. J gave up 6 bases and V 4 bases, and 6 bases lay outside the gene matches. Germline CDR1 reads WNHNN; CDR2 reads SYGVQD (reference sequence).

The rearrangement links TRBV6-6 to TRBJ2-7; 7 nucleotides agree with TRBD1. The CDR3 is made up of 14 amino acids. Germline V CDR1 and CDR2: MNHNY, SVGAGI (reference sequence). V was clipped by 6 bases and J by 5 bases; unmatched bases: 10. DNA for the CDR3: TGTGCCAGCAGATCGCTGACAGGGATCCACGAGCAGTACTTC. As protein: CASRSLTGIHEQYF.

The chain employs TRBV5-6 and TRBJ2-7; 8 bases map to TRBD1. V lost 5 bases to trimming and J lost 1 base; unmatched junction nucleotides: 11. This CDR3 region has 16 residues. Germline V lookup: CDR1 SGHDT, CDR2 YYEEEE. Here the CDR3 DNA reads TGTGCCAGCAGTGGTGCCGGGACAGGCGAATCCTACGAGCAGTACTTC. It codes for CASSGAGTGESYEQYF.

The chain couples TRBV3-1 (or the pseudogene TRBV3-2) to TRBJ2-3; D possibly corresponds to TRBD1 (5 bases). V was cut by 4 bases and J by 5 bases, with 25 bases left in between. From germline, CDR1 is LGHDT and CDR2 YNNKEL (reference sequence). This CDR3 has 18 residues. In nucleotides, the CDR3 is TGTGCCAGCAGCCCCAATGCACTGGGGCCCACCTCGATAGATACGCAGTATTTT. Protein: CASSPNALGPTSIDTQYF.

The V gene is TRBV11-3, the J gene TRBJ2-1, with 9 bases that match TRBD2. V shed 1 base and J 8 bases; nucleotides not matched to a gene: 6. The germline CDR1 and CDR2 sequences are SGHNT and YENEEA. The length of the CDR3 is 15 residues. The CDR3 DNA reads TGTGCCAGCAGCTTAGGAGCGGGAGGTGATCATGAGCAGTTCTTC. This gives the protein CASSLGAGGDHEQFF.

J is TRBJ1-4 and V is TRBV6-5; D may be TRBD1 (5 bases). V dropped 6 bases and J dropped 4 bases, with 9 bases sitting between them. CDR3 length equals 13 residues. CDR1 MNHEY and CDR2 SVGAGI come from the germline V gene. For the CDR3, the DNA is TGTGCCAGCAGACCAGGGAATAATGAAAAACTGTTTTTT. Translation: CASRPGNNEKLFF.

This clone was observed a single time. The CDR3 spells CASSLWSGYNQPQHF. The CDR3 DNA is TGTGCCAGCAGCTTGTGGTCAGGGTACAATCAGCCCCAGCATTTT. The J gene is TRBJ1-5, the V gene TRBV5-8; a weak D match, TRBD1 (5 bases). Trimming took off 1 base at V and 3 bases at J, with 11 bases between the two ends. Germline lookup yields CDR1 SGHTS and CDR2 YDEGEE. CDR3 length equals 15 residues.

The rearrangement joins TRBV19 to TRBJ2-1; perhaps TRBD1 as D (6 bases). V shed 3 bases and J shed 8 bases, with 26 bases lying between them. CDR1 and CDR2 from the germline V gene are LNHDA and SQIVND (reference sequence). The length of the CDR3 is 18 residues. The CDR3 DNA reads TGTGCCAGTAGTATTGGGGTTTTGGGGTCAGGGGAAGTCGATGAGCAGTTCTTC. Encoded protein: CASSIGVLGSGEVDEQFF.

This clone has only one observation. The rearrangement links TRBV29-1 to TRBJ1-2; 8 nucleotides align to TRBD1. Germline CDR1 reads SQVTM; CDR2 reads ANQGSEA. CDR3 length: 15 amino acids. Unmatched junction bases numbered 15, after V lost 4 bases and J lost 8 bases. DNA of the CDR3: TGCAGCGTTGGTGACAGGGGAAGGAGACGTGCGGGCTACACCTTC. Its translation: CSVGDRGRRRAGYTF. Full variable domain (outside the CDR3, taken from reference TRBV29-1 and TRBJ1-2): SAVISQKPSRDICQRGTSLTIQCQVDSQVTMMFWYRQQPGQSLTLIATANQGSEATYESGFVIDKFPISRPNLTFSTLTVSNMSPEDSSIYLCSVGDRGRRRAGYTFGSGTRLTVV.

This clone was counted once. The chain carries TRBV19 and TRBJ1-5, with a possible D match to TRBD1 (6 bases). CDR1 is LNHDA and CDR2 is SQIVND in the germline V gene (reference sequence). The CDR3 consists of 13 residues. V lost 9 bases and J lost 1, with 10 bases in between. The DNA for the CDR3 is TGTGCCAGCTCCAGGGGAAGCAATCAGCCCCAGCATTTT. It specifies CASSRGSNQPQHF.

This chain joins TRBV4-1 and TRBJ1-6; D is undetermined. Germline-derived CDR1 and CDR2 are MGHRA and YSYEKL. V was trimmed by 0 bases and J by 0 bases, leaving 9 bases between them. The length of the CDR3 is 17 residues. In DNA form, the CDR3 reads TGCGCCAGCAGCCAAGATGATCTGAGCTCCTATAATTCACCCCTCCACTTT. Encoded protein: CASSQDDLSSYNSPLHF.

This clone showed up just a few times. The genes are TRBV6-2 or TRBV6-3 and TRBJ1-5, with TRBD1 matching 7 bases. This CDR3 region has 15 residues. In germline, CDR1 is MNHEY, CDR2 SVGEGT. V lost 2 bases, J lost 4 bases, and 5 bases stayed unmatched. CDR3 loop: CASSYLTGRNQPQHF. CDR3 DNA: TGTGCCAGCAGTTACCTGACAGGGAGAAATCAGCCCCAGCATTTT.

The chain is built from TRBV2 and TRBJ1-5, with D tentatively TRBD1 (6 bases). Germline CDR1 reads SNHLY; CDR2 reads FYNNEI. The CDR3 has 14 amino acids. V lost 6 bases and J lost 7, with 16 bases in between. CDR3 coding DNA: TGTGCCAGCAGCCCAACAGGGTTCGGGCAGCCCCAGCATTTT. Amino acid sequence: CASSPTGFGQPQHF.

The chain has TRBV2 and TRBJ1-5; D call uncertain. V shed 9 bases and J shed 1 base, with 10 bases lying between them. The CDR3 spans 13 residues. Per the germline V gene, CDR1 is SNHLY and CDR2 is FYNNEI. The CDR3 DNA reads TGTGCCAGTACCCGCGAAAGCAATCAGCCCCAGCATTTT. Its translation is CASTRESNQPQHF.

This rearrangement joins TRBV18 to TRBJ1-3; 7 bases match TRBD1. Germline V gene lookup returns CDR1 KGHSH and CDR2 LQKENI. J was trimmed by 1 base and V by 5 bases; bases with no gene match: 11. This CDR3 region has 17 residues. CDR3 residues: CASSRTSGQHSGNTIYF. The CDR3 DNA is TGTGCCAGCTCAAGAACATCGGGACAGCATTCTGGAAACACCATATATTTT.

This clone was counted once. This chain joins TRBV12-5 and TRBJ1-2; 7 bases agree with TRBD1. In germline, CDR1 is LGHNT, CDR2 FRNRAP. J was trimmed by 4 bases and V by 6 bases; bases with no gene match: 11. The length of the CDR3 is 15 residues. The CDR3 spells CASGDSRDRFYGYTF. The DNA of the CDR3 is TGTGCTAGTGGCGATAGCCGGGACAGATTCTATGGCTACACCTTC.

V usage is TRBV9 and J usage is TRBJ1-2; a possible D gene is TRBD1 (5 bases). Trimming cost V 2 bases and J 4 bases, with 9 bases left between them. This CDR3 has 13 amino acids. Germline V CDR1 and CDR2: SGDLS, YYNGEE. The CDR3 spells CASSVDRSYGYTF. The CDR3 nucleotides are TGTGCCAGCAGCGTCGACAGATCCTATGGCTACACCTTC.

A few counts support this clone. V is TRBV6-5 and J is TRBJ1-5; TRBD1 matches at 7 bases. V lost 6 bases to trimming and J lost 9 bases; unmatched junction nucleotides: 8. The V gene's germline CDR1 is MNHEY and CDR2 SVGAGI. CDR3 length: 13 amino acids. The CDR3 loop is CASSKGQSGPQHF. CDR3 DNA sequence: TGTGCCAGCAGCAAGGGACAGTCCGGGCCCCAGCATTTT.

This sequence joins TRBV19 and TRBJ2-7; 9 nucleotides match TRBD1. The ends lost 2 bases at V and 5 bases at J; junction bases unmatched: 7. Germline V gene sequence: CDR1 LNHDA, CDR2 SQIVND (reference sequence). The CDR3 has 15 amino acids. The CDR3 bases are TGTGCCAGTAGTATACAACAGGGGGCGCGGAACGAGCAGTACTTC. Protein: CASSIQQGARNEQYF.

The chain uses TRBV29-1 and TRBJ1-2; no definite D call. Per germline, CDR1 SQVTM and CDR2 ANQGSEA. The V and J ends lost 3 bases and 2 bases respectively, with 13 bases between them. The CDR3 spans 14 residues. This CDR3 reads CSVDERVVNYGYTF. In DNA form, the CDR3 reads TGCAGCGTTGACGAACGGGTGGTCAACTATGGCTACACCTTC.

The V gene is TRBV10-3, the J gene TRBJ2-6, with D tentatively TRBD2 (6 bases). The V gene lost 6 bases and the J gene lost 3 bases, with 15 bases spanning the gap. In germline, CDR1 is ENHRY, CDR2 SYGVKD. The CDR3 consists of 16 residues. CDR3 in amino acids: CAIRVGGFFGANVLTF. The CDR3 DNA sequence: TGTGCCATCAGGGTAGGAGGGTTCTTTGGGGCCAACGTCCTGACTTTC.